This entry describes one T cell receptor beta chain. Mismatch with germline at one junction end may stem from a read error. The sample originates from a study of metastatic and nonmetastatic thyroid tumors. The entire patient cohort was treatment-naive prior to thyroid surgery. TCRdb reanalyzed the PCR reads via MiXCR. The sample lists about 33,000 clones; approximately 15% were seen once. The CDR3 consists of 13 residues. This sequence originates from a female donor with papillary thyroid cancer or a benign thyroid nodule (not recorded which). Some clones in this sample may be carry-over from other donors' samples. V gene TRBV12-3 or TRBV12-4 combines with J gene TRBJ2-1, with D perhaps TRBD2 (6 bases). The sample was blood. The CDR3 loop reads CASRTVSGVATLF. The CDR3 DNA is TGTGCCAGCAGGACCGTTTCGGGGGTCGCAACGCTCTTT.